The 17 T cell receptor beta chains given below trace back to one sample, sequenced in a study of T cell changes during pregnancy in multiple sclerosis. Assay used: immunoSEQ multiplex PCR; TCRdb lists only in-frame clones, some missing. The table has some 70,000 clones, about nine tenths seen once. Sequences were derived from peripheral blood, sampled in the third trimester of pregnancy. These receptors were taken from a female donor with multiple sclerosis, enrolled in a pregnancy study.

The chain employs TRBV27 and TRBJ2-5, with D maybe TRBD1 (5 bases). The CDR3 has 15 residues. Germline values: CDR1 MNHEY, CDR2 SMNVEV (reference sequence). Between the trimmed V and J ends, which lost 3 bases and 4 bases, there was a span of 15 bases. In DNA form, the CDR3 reads TGTGCCAGCAGTTTCAGGGATAGTTATTCAGAGACCCAGTACTTC. Protein sequence: CASSFRDSYSETQYF.

This sequence joins TRBV2 and TRBJ1-6, with a possible D match to TRBD1 (6 bases). V lost 6 bases to trimming and J lost 6 bases, with 12 bases between them. Germline V gene lookup returns CDR1 SNHLY and CDR2 FYNNEI. The CDR3 length is 14 residues. CDR3 residues: CASSQGYPNSPLHF. The CDR3 bases are TGTGCCAGCAGCCAGGGGTACCCTAATTCACCCCTCCACTTT.

J is TRBJ2-5 and V is TRBV4-2, with 7 bases fitting TRBD2. The CDR3 runs to 14 residues. Germline V gene data show CDR1 as LGHNA and CDR2 as YNFKEQ. Trimming at V came to 4 bases and at J to 1 base, leaving 3 bases not matched to a gene. The CDR3 bases are TGTGCCAGCAGCCCGGGACTACGCCAAGAGACCCAGTACTTC. This encodes CASSPGLRQETQYF.

V gene TRBV1 combines with J gene TRBJ2-7; the D call TRBD2 from the table was never checked on the DNA. TRBV1 counts as a pseudogene. The CDR3 length is 15 residues. The CDR3 sequence is CTYGSSGRGYDEQYF. Written as DNA, the CDR3 is TGCACCTATGGGTCTAGCGGGAGGGGTTACGACGAGCAGTACTTC.

J is TRBJ2-1 and V is TRBV28, with 9 bases that match TRBD1. The CDR3 covers 18 residues. CDR1 MDHEN and CDR2 SYDVKM come from the germline V gene. V trimming: 5 bases; J trimming: 6 bases; junction bases outside the gene matches: 17. The CDR3 DNA is TGTGCCAGCAGTATACCATGGACTACCGGGACAGGGCTCAATGAGCAGTTCTTC. Amino acid sequence: CASSIPWTTGTGLNEQFF.

The chain couples TRBV2 to TRBJ2-7; D is perhaps TRBD2 (5 bases). Trimming took 8 bases from V and 0 from J, leaving 5 bases between them. Germline V CDR1 and CDR2: SNHLY, FYNNEI. The CDR3 has 11 amino acids. The CDR3 protein is CASGSSYEQYF. CDR3 coding DNA: TGTGCCAGCGGGAGCTCCTACGAGCAGTACTTC.

V gene TRBV5-1 combines with J gene TRBJ2-5, with 12 nucleotides matching TRBD2. The germline gives CDR1 SGHRS, CDR2 YFSETQ. Trimming removed 0 bases from V and 5 bases from J; junction bases left unmatched: 5. The CDR3 has 16 amino acids. The CDR3 protein is CASSLGLAGGPETQYF. The CDR3 DNA reads TGCGCCAGCAGCTTGGGGCTAGCGGGGGGGCCGGAGACCCAGTACTTC. The entire variable domain, with the rest obtained from reference TRBV5-1 and TRBJ2-5, is as follows: KAGVTQTPRYLIKTRGQQVTLSCSPISGHRSVSWYQQTPGQGLQFLFEYFSETQRNKGNFPGRFSGRQFSNSRSEMNVSTLELGDSALYLCASSLGLAGGPETQYFGPGTRLLVL.

The chain has TRBV6-5 and TRBJ1-6; 8 bases agree with TRBD1. This CDR3 region has 16 residues. Germline CDR1 is MNHEY and CDR2 is SVGAGI. The junction had 10 bases not matched to a gene; V was cut back by 2 bases and J by 10 bases. The CDR3 bases are TGTGCCAGCAGTTACGGGCCTAGGACAGGGAGCTCACCCCTCCACTTT. Translating it yields CASSYGPRTGSSPLHF.

The chain couples TRBV12-5 to TRBJ1-1, with no clear D. Germline CDR1 reads LGHNT; CDR2 reads FRNRAP. The CDR3 has 17 amino acids. Trimming removed 2 bases at V and 0 bases at J, with 16 bases between. In DNA form, the CDR3 reads TGTGCTAGTGGTTTGAATGGCCAGTCCGGGATGAACACTGAAGCTTTCTTT. Translated: CASGLNGQSGMNTEAFF.

The V gene is TRBV6-5, the J gene TRBJ2-4; 9 bases align to TRBD1. Germline trimming cut 0 bases from V and 16 bases from J; bases unmatched to any gene: 7. This CDR3 has 13 residues. The germline gives CDR1 MNHEY, CDR2 SVGAGI. The CDR3 here is CASSYSKGTGSYF. The CDR3 region has the DNA TGTGCCAGCAGTTACTCGAAGGGGACAGGGAGTTACTTC.

The V gene is TRBV18, the J gene TRBJ2-7, with a tentative D call TRBD1 (5 bases). Germline assignment: CDR1 KGHSH and CDR2 LQKENI. V lost 8 bases and J lost 2, with 13 bases in between. This CDR3 spans 13 amino acids. The DNA for the CDR3 is TGTGCCAGCAAAGGGGATCTTGCCTACGAGCAGTACTTC. Translating gives CASKGDLAYEQYF.

The chain couples TRBV4-2 to TRBJ2-3, with 12 positions matching TRBD2. Germline V gives CDR1 LGHNA, CDR2 YNFKEQ. The CDR3 length is 16 residues. The V gene end was trimmed by 4 bases and the J gene end by 4 bases; junction bases not matched to a gene: 6. The DNA of the CDR3 is TGTGCCAGCAGCCGACTAGCGGGAGATTTTCCAGATACGCAGTATTTT. It specifies CASSRLAGDFPDTQYF.

The J gene is TRBJ2-3, the V gene TRBV30; no clear D gene. The CDR3 contains 14 residues. With 3 bases removed from V and 5 bases from J, the gap between germline ends came to 15 bases. CDR1 is GTSNPN, CDR2 SVGIG, per germline (reference sequence). The CDR3 nucleotides read TGTGCCTGGAGCGAAAGAGCTAATGAAGATACGCAGTATTTT. Translation gives CAWSERANEDTQYF.

The chain is built from TRBV9 and TRBJ2-1; 12 bases are a match to TRBD2. CDR3 size: 19 residues. The ends lost 3 bases at V and 0 bases at J; junction bases unmatched: 10. In germline, CDR1 is SGDLS, CDR2 YYNGEE. CDR3 sequence: CASSGGLAGLAYSYNEQFF. CDR3 coding DNA: TGTGCCAGCAGCGGGGGACTAGCGGGCCTGGCATACTCCTACAATGAGCAGTTCTTC.

V usage is TRBV6-6 and J usage is TRBJ1-5; 9 nucleotides agree with TRBD1. This CDR3 has 15 amino acids. Trimming took 6 bases from V and 3 from J; bases not matched to a gene: 6. Germline V gene lookup returns CDR1 MNHNY and CDR2 SVGAGI (reference sequence). CDR3 sequence: CASRTGTGNNQPQHF. The CDR3 nucleotides read TGTGCCAGCAGGACCGGGACAGGGAACAATCAGCCCCAGCATTTT.

This chain links TRBV7-9 with TRBJ2-2; TRBD2 agrees at 10 bases. The CDR3 has 13 residues. The junction had 7 bases not matched to a gene; V was cut back by 5 bases and J by 13 bases. Germline lookup yields CDR1 SEHNR and CDR2 FQNEAQ (reference sequence). The CDR3 DNA follows: TGTGCCAGCAGCCCGTTACCTAGCGGGAGGCTGTTTTTT. Translating it yields CASSPLPSGRLFF. The full variable domain, in which reference TRBV7-9 and TRBJ2-2 provide the parts outside the CDR3, is DTGVSQNPRHKITKRGQNVTFRCDPISEHNRLYWYRQTLGQGPEFLTYFQNEAQLEKSRLLSDRFSAERPKGSFSTLEIQRTEQGDSAMYLCASSPLPSGRLFFGEGSRLTVL.

This chain joins TRBV9 and TRBJ1-2, with a possible D match to TRBD1 (6 bases). The CDR3 is 15 residues long. Germline lookup yields CDR1 SGDLS and CDR2 YYNGEE. V dropped 0 bases and J dropped 0 bases, with 9 bases sitting between them. CDR3 region: CASSVAGEANYGYTF. For the CDR3, the DNA is TGTGCCAGCAGCGTAGCAGGGGAAGCTAACTATGGCTACACCTTC.